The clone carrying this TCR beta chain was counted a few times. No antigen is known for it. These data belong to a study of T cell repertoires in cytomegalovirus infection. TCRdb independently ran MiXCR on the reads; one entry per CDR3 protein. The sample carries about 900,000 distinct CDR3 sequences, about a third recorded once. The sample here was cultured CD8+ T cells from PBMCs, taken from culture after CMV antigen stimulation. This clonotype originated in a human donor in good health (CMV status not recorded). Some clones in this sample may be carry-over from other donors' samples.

This CDR3 is CASSLSQGAYEKLFF. The CDR3 DNA sequence: TGTGCCAGCAGTTTATCACAGGGGGCGTATGAAAAACTGTTTTTT. The chain carries TRBV27 and TRBJ1-4; 9 bases match TRBD1. Germline-derived CDR1 and CDR2 are MNHEY and SMNVEV (reference sequence). The CDR3 has 15 amino acids. Trimming took 0 bases from V and 6 from J; bases not matched to a gene: 2.